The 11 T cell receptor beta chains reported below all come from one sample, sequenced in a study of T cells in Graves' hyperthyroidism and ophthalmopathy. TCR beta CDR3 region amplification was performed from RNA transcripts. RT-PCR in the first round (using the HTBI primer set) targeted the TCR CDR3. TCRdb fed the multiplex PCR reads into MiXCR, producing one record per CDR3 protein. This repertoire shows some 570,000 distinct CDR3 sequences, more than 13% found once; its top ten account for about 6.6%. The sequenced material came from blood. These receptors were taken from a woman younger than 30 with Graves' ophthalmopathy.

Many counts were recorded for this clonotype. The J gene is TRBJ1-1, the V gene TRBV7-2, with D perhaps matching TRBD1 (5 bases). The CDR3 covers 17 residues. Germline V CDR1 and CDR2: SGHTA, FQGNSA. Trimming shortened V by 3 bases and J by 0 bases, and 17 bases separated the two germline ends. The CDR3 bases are TGTGCCAGCAGCTTTCCCAGGGACGTATGGATGAACACTGAAGCTTTCTTT. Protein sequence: CASSFPRDVWMNTEAFF. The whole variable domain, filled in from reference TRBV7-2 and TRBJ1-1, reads GAGVSQSPSNKVTEKGKDVELRCDPISGHTALYWYRQSLGQGLEFLIYFQGNSAPDKSGLPSDRFSAERTGGSVSTLTIQRTQQEDSAVYLCASSFPRDVWMNTEAFFGQGTRLTVV.

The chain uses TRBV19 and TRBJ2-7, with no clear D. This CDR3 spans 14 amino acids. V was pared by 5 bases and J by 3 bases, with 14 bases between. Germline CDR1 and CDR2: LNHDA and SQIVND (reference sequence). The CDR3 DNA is TGTGCCAGTAGTTTACCGGGTCGATACTACGAGCAGTACTTC. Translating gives CASSLPGRYYEQYF.

The DNA of the CDR3 is TGTGCCAGCAGCTTGGGGGTGGCATCGGGACGGGAGGCCCAGTACTTC. Its translation: CASSLGVASGREAQYF. The chain joins TRBV5-5 to TRBJ2-5, with 7 nucleotides matching TRBD2. From germline, CDR1 is SGHKS and CDR2 YYEKEE (reference sequence). The CDR3 has 16 residues. With 0 bases clipped from V and 9 bases from J, the junction kept 14 bases outside the gene matches.

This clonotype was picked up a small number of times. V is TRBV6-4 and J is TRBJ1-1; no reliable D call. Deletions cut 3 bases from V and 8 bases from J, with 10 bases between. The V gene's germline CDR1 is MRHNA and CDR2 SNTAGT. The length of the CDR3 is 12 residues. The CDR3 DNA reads TGTGCCAGCAGTGAGCCAAGGGAAGAAGCTTTCTTT. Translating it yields CASSEPREEAFF.

The CDR3 protein is CAISESRTSGTDEQYF. As DNA, the CDR3 is TGTGCCATCAGTGAGTCTCGTACTAGCGGGACCGATGAGCAGTACTTC. This chain joins TRBV10-3 and TRBJ2-7, with TRBD2 identical over 10 bases. V gave up 0 bases and J gave up 7 bases; unmatched junction bases: 9. This CDR3 is 16 amino acids long. Germline CDR1 reads ENHRY; CDR2 reads SYGVKD.

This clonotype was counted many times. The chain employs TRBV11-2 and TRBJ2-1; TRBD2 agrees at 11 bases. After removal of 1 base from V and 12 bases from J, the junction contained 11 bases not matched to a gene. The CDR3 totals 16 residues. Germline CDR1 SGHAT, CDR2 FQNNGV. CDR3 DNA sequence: TGTGCCAGCAGCTTAGTGGTGACTAGCGGGGTCCCGACGCAGTTCTTC. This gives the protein CASSLVVTSGVPTQFF.

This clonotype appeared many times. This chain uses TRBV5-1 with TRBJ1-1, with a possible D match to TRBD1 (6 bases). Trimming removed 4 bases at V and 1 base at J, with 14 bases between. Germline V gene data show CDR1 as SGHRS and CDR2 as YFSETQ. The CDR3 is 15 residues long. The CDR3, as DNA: TGCGCCAGCAGCCCATGGACAGTCCCGAACACTGAAGCTTTCTTT. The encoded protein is CASSPWTVPNTEAFF.

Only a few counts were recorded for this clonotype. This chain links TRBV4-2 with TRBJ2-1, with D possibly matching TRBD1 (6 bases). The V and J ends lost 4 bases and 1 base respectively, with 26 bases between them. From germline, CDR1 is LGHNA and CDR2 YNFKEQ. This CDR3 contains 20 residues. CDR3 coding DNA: TGTGCCAGCAGCCCCCCGAAAGGGACACAGGTTATGATGTCCTACAATGAGCAGTTCTTC. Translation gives CASSPPKGTQVMMSYNEQFF.

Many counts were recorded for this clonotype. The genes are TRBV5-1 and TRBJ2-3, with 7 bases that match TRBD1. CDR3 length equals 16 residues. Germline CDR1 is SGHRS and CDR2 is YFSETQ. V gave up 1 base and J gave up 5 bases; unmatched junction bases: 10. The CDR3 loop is CASSLWATGNKDTQYF. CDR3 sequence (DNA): TGCGCCAGCAGCTTGTGGGCGACAGGGAACAAAGATACGCAGTATTTT. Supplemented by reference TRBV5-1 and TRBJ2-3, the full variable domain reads KAGVTQTPRYLIKTRGQQVTLSCSPISGHRSVSWYQQTPGQGLQFLFEYFSETQRNKGNFPGRFSGRQFSNSRSEMNVSTLELGDSALYLCASSLWATGNKDTQYFGPGTRLTVL.

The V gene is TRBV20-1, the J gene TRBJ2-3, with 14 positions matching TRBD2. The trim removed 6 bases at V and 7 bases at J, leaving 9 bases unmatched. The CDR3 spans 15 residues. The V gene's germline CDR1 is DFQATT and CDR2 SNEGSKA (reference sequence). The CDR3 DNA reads TGCAGTGCAACCGGGACTAGCGGGAGTGAATATACGCAGTATTTT. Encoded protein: CSATGTSGSEYTQYF.

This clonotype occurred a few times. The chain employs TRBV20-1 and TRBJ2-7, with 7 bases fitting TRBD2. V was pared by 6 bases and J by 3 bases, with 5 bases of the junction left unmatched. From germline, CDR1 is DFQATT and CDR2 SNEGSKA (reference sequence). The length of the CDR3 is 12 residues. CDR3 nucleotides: TGCAGTGCCCTAGGGAGGGACTACGAGCAGTACTTC. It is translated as CSALGRDYEQYF.